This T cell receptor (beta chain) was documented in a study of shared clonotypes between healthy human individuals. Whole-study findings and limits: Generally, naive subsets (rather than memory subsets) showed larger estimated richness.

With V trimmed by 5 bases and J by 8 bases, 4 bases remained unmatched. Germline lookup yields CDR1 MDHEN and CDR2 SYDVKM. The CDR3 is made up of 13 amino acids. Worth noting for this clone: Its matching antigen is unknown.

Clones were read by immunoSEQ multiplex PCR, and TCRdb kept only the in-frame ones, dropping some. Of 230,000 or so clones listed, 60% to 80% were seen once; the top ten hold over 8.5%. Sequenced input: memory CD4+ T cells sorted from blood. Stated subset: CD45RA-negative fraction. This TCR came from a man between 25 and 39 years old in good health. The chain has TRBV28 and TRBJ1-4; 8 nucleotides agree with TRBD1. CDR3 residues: CASSPGQEEKLFF. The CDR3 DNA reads TGTGCCAGCAGTCCGGGACAGGAGGAAAAACTGTTTTTT.